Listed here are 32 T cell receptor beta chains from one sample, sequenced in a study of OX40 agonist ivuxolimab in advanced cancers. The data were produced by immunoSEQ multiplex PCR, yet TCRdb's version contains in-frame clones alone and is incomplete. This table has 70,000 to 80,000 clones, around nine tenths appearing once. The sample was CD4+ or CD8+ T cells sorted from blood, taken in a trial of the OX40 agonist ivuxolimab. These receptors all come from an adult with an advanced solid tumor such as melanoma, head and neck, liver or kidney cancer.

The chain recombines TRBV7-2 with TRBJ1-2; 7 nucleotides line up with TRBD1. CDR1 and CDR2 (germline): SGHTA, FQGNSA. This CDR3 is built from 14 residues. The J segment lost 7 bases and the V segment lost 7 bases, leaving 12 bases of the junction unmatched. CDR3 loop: CASIQGQPHGGYTF. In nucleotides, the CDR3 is TGTGCCAGCATCCAGGGACAGCCACATGGTGGCTACACCTTC.

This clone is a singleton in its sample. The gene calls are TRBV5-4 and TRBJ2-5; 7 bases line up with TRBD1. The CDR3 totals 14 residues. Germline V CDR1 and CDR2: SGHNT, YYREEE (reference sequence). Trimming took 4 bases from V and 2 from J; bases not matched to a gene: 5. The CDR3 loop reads CASSRTGVQETQYF. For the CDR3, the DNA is TGTGCCAGCAGCCGGACAGGCGTACAAGAGACCCAGTACTTC.

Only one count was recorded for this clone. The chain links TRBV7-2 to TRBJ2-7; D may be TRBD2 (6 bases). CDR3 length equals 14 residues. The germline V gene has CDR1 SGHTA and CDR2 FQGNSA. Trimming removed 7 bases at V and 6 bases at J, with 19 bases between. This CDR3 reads CASNLLTVGGEQYF. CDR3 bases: TGTGCCAGCAACCTTCTGACAGTGGGGGGCGAGCAGTACTTC.

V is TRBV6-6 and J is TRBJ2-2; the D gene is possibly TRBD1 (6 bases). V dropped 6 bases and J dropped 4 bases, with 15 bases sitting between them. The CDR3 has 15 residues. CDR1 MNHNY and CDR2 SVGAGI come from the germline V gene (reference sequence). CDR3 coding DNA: TGTGCCAGCAGCGCTACTACAGGGTCCACCGGGGAGCTGTTTTTT. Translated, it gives CASSATTGSTGELFF.

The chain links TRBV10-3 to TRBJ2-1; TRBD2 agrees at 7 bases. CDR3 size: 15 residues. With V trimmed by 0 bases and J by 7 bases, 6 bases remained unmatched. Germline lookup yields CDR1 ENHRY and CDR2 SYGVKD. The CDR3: CAISESAGAINEQFF. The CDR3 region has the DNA TGTGCCATCAGTGAGTCGGCGGGAGCGATTAATGAGCAGTTCTTC.

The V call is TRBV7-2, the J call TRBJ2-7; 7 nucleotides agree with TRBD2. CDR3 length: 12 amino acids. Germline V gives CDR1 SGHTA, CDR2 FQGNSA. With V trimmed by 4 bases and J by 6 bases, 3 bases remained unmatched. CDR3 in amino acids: CASSSRTSEQYF. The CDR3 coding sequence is TGTGCCAGCAGCTCCAGGACTAGCGAGCAGTACTTC.

The CDR3 nucleotides are TGTGCCAGCAGTTTATGGAGGAACAGGGCGGTGGGCTACACCTTC. Protein: CASSLWRNRAVGYTF. This chain connects TRBV28 to TRBJ1-2, with D tentatively TRBD1 (6 bases). The CDR3 extends over 15 amino acids. Per the germline V gene, CDR1 is MDHEN and CDR2 is SYDVKM. The V end lost 0 bases, the J end lost 8 bases, and 16 bases lay between the germline ends.

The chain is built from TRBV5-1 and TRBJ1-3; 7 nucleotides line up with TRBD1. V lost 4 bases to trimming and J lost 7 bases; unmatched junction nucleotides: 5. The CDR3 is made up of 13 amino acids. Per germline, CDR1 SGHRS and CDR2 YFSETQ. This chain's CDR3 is CASSPGQPNTIYF. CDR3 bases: TGCGCCAGCAGCCCGGGACAGCCGAACACCATATATTTT.

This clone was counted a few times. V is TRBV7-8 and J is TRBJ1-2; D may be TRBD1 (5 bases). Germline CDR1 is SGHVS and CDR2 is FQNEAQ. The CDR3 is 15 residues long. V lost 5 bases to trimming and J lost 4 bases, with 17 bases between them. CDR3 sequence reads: CASSPGGQGPYGYTF. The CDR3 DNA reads TGTGCCAGCAGCCCGGGGGGTCAGGGCCCCTATGGCTACACCTTC. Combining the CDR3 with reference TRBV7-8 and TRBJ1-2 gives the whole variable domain GAGVSQSPRYKVAKRGQDVALRCDPISGHVSLFWYQQALGQGPEFLTYFQNEAQLDKSGLPSDRFFAERPEGSVSTLKIQRTQQEDSAVYLCASSPGGQGPYGYTFGSGTRLTVV.

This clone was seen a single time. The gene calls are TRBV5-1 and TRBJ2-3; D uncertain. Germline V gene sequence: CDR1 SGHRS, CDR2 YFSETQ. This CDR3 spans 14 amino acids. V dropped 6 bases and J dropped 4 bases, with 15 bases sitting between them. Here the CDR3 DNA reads TGCGCCAGCAAAGATGGTCCAACGCCAGATACGCAGTATTTT. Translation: CASKDGPTPDTQYF.

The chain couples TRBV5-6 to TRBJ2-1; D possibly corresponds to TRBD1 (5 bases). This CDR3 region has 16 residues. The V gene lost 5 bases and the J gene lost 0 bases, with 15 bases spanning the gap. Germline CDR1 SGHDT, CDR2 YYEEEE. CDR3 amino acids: CASSISQGFSYNEQFF. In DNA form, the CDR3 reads TGTGCCAGCAGTATAAGTCAGGGATTCTCCTACAATGAGCAGTTCTTC.

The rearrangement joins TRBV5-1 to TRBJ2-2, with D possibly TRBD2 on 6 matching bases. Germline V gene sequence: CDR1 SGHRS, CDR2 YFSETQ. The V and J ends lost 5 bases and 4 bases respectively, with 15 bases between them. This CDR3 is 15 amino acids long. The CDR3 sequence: CASRKVAETTGELFF. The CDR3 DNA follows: TGCGCCAGCAGGAAGGTAGCGGAGACCACCGGGGAGCTGTTTTTT.

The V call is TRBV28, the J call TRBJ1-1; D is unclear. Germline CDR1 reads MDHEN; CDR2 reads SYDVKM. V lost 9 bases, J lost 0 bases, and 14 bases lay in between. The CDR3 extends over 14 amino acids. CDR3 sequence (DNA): TGTGCCAGTAAAAGATCGTTGGTGAACACTGAAGCTTTCTTT. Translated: CASKRSLVNTEAFF.

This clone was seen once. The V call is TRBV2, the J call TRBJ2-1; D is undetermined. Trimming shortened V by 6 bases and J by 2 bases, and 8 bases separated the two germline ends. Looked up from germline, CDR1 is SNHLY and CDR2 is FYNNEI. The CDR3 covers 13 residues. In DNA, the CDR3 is TGTGCCAGCAGATCCTTACCCTACAATGAGCAGTTCTTC. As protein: CASRSLPYNEQFF.

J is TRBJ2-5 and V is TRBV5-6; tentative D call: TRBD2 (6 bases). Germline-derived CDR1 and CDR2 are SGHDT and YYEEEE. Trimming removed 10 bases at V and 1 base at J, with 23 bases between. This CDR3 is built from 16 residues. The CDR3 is CADAGNRTGSQETQYF. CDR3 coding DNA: TGTGCCGACGCGGGAAATCGAACCGGGAGCCAAGAGACCCAGTACTTC.

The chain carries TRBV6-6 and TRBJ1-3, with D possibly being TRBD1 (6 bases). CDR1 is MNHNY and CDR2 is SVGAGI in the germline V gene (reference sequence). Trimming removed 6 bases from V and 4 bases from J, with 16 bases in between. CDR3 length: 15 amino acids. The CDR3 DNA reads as TGTGCCAGCAGCGGACAGAACCGCGGAGGAAACACCATATATTTT. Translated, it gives CASSGQNRGGNTIYF.

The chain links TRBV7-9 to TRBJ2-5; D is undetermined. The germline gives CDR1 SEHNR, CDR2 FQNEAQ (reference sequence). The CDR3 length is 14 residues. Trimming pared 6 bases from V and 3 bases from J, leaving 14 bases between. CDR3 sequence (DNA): TGTGCCAGCAGGCTCTTTTCCCAAAAAGAGACCCAGTACTTC. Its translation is CASRLFSQKETQYF.

The CDR3 is CASSSRDSGREQFF. The CDR3 coding sequence is TGTGCCAGCAGCTCCCGGGACTCCGGTAGGGAGCAGTTCTTC. V gene TRBV5-4 combines with J gene TRBJ2-1; D might be TRBD2 (6 bases). The germline V and J ends were trimmed by 3 bases and 10 bases, with 17 bases remaining between them. Germline CDR1 and CDR2: SGHNT and YYREEE (reference sequence). The CDR3 is 14 amino acids. The full variable domain, rest sourced from reference TRBV5-4 and TRBJ2-1, is ETGVTQSPTHLIKTRGQQVTLRCSSQSGHNTVSWYQQALGQGPQFIFQYYREEENGRGNFPPRFSGLQFPNYSSELNVNALELDDSALYLCASSSRDSGREQFFGPGTRLTVL.

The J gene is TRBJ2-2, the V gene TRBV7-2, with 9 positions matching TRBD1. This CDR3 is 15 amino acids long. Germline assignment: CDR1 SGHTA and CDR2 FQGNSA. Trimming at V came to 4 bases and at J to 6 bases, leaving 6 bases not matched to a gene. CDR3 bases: TGTGCCAGCAGCTCGGACAGGGGAACGGCCGGGGAGCTGTTTTTT. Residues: CASSSDRGTAGELFF.

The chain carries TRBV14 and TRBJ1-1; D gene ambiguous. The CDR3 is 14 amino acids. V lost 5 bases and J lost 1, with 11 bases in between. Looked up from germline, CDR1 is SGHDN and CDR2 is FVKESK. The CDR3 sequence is CASSSQPGNTEAFF. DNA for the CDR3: TGTGCCAGCAGCTCCCAACCAGGGAACACTGAAGCTTTCTTT.

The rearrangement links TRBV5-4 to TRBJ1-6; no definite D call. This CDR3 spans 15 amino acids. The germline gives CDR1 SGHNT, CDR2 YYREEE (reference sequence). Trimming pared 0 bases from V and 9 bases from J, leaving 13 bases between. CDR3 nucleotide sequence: TGTGCCAGCAGCTTGGGGACGGGGTTTTTTTCACCCCTCCACTTT. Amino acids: CASSLGTGFFSPLHF.

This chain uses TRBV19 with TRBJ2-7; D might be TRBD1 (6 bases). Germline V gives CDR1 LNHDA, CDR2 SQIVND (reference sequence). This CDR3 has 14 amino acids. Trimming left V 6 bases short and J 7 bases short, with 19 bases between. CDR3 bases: TGTGCCAGTAGCCCCGTGGACAGCACGGGGGAGCAGTACTTC. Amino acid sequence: CASSPVDSTGEQYF.

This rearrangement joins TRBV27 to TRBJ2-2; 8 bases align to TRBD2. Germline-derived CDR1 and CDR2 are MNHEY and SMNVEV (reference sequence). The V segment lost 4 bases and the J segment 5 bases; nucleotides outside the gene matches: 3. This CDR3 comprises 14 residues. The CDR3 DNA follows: TGTGCCAGCAGTTGGCGGGAGGTAACCGGGGAGCTGTTTTTT. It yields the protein CASSWREVTGELFF.

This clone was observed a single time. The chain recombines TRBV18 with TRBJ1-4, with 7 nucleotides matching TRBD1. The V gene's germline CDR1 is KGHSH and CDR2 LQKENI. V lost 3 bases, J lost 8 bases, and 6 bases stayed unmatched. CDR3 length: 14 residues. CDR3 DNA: TGTGCCAGCTCACCGGGGACAGAGGGAGAAAAACTGTTTTTT. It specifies CASSPGTEGEKLFF. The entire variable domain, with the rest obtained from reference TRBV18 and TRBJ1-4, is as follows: NAGVMQNPRHLVRRRGQEARLRCSPMKGHSHVYWYRQLPEEGLKFMVYLQKENIIDESGMPKERFSAEFPKEGPSILRIQQVVRGDSAAYFCASSPGTEGEKLFFGSGTQLSVL.

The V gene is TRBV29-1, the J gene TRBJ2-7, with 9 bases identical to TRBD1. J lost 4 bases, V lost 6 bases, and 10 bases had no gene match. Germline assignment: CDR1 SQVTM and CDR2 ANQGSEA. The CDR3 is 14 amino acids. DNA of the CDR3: TGCAGCGTCCCCAAATCGGGACAGGGATACGAGCAGTACTTC. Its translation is CSVPKSGQGYEQYF.

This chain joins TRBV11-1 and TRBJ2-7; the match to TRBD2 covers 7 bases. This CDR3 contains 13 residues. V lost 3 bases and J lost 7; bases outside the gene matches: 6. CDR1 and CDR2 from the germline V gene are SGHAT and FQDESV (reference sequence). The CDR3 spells CASSFRQAGEQYF. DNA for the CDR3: TGTGCCAGCAGCTTCCGACAAGCGGGAGAGCAGTACTTC.

CDR3 region: CASSFGLGRFTEAFF. CDR3 sequence (DNA): TGCGCCAGCAGCTTCGGTTTGGGGCGGTTTACTGAAGCTTTCTTT. The chain links TRBV5-1 to TRBJ1-1; possibly TRBD1 for D (5 bases). The CDR3 is made up of 15 amino acids. V shed 2 bases and J shed 5 bases, with 16 bases lying between them. The germline V gene has CDR1 SGHRS and CDR2 YFSETQ.

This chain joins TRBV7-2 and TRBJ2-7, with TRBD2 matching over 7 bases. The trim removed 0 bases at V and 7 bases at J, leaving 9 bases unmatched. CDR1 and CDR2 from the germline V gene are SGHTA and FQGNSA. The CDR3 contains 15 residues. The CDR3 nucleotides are TGTGCCAGCAGCTTAGCACTAGCGCTTGGGGGTGAGCAGTACTTC. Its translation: CASSLALALGGEQYF.

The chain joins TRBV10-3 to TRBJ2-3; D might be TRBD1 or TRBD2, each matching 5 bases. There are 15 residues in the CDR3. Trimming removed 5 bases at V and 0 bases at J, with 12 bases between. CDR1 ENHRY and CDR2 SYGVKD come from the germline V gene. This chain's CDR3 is CAISSGTASTDTQYF. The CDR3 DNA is TGTGCCATCAGTTCCGGGACGGCTAGCACAGATACGCAGTATTTT.

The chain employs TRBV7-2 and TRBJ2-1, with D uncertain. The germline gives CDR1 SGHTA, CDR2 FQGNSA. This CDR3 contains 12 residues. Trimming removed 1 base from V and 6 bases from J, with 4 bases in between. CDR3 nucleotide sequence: TGTGCCAGCAGCTTAGTAGGCAATGAGCAGTTCTTC. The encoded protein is CASSLVGNEQFF. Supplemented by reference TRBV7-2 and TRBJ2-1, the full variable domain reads GAGVSQSPSNKVTEKGKDVELRCDPISGHTALYWYRQSLGQGLEFLIYFQGNSAPDKSGLPSDRFSAERTGGSVSTLTIQRTQQEDSAVYLCASSLVGNEQFFGPGTRLTVL.

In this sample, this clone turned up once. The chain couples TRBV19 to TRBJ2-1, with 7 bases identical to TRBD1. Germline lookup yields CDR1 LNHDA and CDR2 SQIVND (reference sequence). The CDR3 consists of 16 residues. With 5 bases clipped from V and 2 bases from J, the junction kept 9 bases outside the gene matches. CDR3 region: CASSPQEGGAYNEQFF. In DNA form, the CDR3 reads TGTGCCAGTAGTCCCCAGGAAGGGGGCGCCTACAATGAGCAGTTCTTC.

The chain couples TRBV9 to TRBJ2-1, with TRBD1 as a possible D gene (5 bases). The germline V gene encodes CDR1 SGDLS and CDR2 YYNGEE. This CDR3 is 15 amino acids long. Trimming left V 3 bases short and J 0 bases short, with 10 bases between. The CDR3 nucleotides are TGTGCCAGCAGCGCCCGACAGAGCTCCTACAATGAGCAGTTCTTC. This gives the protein CASSARQSSYNEQFF.